This T cell receptor beta chain appears in the sequencing data of a study of blood T cell repertoires in COVID-19. The data were produced by immunoSEQ multiplex PCR, yet TCRdb's version contains in-frame clones alone and is incomplete. The data show hundreds of thousands of clones, with roughly 88% seen just once and over 2% held by the top ten. The germline V gene has CDR1 SEHNR and CDR2 FQNEAQ (reference sequence). CDR3 length: 11 residues. Trimming removed 5 bases from V and 11 bases from J, with 12 bases in between. Participants came from fewer than 25 US areas, aged about 18 to 95 years. Cohorts were determined from participant-reported clinical history. For recovered donors of Cohort 3, there were two negative PCRs, clearance, or symptom resolution. A few counts support this clone.

This sequence joins TRBV7-9 and TRBJ1-1; D unresolved. The receptor comes from a young man who had recovered from COVID-19. Material: PBMCs or T cells enriched from blood (not recorded which). The CDR3 bases are TGTGCCAGCAGCCCCTCGAGCCGGGCTTTCTTT. Translated: CASSPSSRAFF.